The text below deals with one T cell receptor beta chain. Antigen specificity is unknown. CDR1 and CDR2 from the germline V gene are SNHLY and FYNNEI. The CDR3 is made up of 14 amino acids. The V end lost 6 bases, the J end lost 3 bases, and 15 bases lay between the germline ends. Data came from immunoSEQ multiplex PCR; TCRdb stores just in-frame clones and leaves some out. In the table there are approximately 340,000 clones, 92% of which are singletons. The data stem from a study of Ad26.COV2.S vaccination and SARS-CoV-2 variants. Study-wide results and caveats: Possible underestimation of total T cell responses by the TCR breadth and depth analyses was noted. Spike-specific TCR breadth in vaccine recipients exceeded that seen in placebo recipients. Breadth of non-spike TCRs did not differ between vaccinees and placebo recipients.

The TCR originated in a human donor who had recovered from COVID-19. This specimen was peripheral blood, taken after recovery from COVID-19. The rearrangement links TRBV2 to TRBJ2-7; tentatively, D is TRBD1 or TRBD2 (5 bases each). This CDR3 is CASRRDPPIYEQYF. The CDR3, as DNA: TGTGCCAGCAGGAGGGACCCCCCCATCTACGAGCAGTACTTC.